This TCR beta chain was sequenced in a study of cytomegalovirus exposure and HLA in healthy donors. This CDR3 has 16 residues. Germline V lookup: CDR1 SGHDT, CDR2 YYEEEE. The J segment lost 5 bases and the V segment lost 0 bases, leaving 9 bases of the junction unmatched. General study points: It was reported that the classifier diagnosed cytomegalovirus status with high specificity and sensitivity in both the original and validation cohorts. No immune exposure information besides CMV serostatus was available. Most TCRs appeared rarely, but some public TCRs recurred in many donors. Later analysis reportedly placed an Asian-associated ancestry cluster below the roughly 670-donor mean in N-insertions.

The PCR made use of 60 Vbeta and 13 Jbeta primers. TCRdb keeps only in-frame clones here, not all; method: immunoSEQ multiplex PCR. The repertoire holds around 130,000 clones, with around 80% as singletons. Comment on this clone: The antigen remains unidentified.

The origin of this receptor is a female donor in good health and CMV-seronegative. Sequenced: PBMCs. The V gene is TRBV5-6, the J gene TRBJ2-5, with 8 positions matching TRBD2. CDR3 sequence: CASSLVAREDSETQYF. DNA for the CDR3: TGTGCCAGCAGCTTGGTGGCGCGGGAGGATTCTGAGACCCAGTACTTC.